This T cell receptor beta chain was profiled in a study of ipilimumab plus nivolumab after autologous stem cell transplantation. The overall study: Patients received a median of roughly five ipilimumab and about 8 nivolumab doses.

Here immunoSEQ multiplex PCR was the method, and the copy in TCRdb shows in-frame clones only, minus some. The top ten hold more than 9% of the sample, which has fewer than 15,000 clones, approximately 75% seen once. Checkpoint therapy with ipilimumab 1 mg/kg began 14 to 28 days after transplant. Patients received nivolumab 3 mg/kg at weeks 1, 4, 7, 10, then fortnightly to week 26. This CDR3 contains 16 residues. V dropped 1 base and J dropped 0 bases, with 12 bases sitting between them. CDR1 SGDLS and CDR2 YYNGEE come from the germline V gene. The material sequenced was PBMCs, taken in a trial of ipilimumab plus nivolumab as post-transplant consolidation. The chain carries TRBV9 and TRBJ2-3; D is ambiguous. The sequence derives from a male donor with primary mediastinal lymphoma. CDR3 protein: CASSVRSGPSTDTQYF. DNA for the CDR3: TGTGCCAGCAGCGTAAGGTCCGGTCCAAGCACAGATACGCAGTATTTT.